These 19 T cell receptor beta chains were all obtained from the same sample, sequenced in a study of cytomegalovirus exposure and HLA in healthy donors. The PCR contained 60 Vbeta and 13 Jbeta primers. Produced via immunoSEQ multiplex PCR; TCRdb's table is partial and in-frame only. The sample table sets out around 35,000 clones. The source material was PBMCs. The origin of the receptors is a woman aged 40 to 50 in good health and CMV-seropositive.

The genes are TRBV5-4 and TRBJ2-5, with 10 bases fitting TRBD2. V lost 3 bases and J lost 3; bases outside the gene matches: 5. The CDR3 sequence is 15 residues long. Germline CDR1 and CDR2: SGHNT and YYREEE (reference sequence). DNA of the CDR3: TGTGCCAGCAGCTCACGGCTAGCGGGGGAAGAGACCCAGTACTTC. Its protein is CASSSRLAGEETQYF.

The chain uses TRBV6-6 and TRBJ1-1; D gene uncertain. CDR1 is MNHNY and CDR2 is SVGAGI in the germline V gene (reference sequence). The V end lost 6 bases, the J end lost 6 bases, and 17 bases lay between the germline ends. This CDR3 contains 14 residues. CDR3 protein: CASSPSLVASEAFF. The DNA for the CDR3 is TGTGCCAGCAGCCCATCACTGGTCGCTTCTGAAGCTTTCTTT.

The chain recombines TRBV19 with TRBJ1-5; 7 bases map to TRBD1. This CDR3 has 13 amino acids. The germline CDR1 and CDR2 sequences are LNHDA and SQIVND (reference sequence). Germline trimming cut 5 bases from V and 8 bases from J; bases unmatched to any gene: 6. The chain's CDR3 is CASSSRGMEPQHF. Here the CDR3 DNA reads TGTGCCAGTAGTTCCAGGGGGATGGAGCCCCAGCATTTT.

This sequence joins TRBV6-4 and TRBJ2-6; D gene ambiguous. The ends were cut back, 4 bases at V and 0 bases at J, with 7 bases in the middle. Germline lookup yields CDR1 MRHNA and CDR2 SNTAGT. This CDR3 region has 15 residues. The CDR3, as DNA: TGTGCCAGCAGTGTTCAGAACTCTGGGGCCAACGTCCTGACTTTC. Translating it yields CASSVQNSGANVLTF.

V usage is TRBV11-2 and J usage is TRBJ2-1, with TRBD2 identical over 8 bases. CDR1 SGHAT and CDR2 FQNNGV come from the germline V gene. The CDR3 covers 15 residues. With V trimmed by 3 bases and J by 9 bases, 10 bases remained unmatched. CDR3 in amino acids: CASSFVGLDGLEQFF. CDR3 sequence (DNA): TGTGCCAGCAGCTTTGTGGGACTAGATGGGCTTGAGCAGTTCTTC.

The chain recombines TRBV7-3 with TRBJ2-1, with a possible D match to TRBD2 (7 bases). The CDR3 is made up of 16 amino acids. V was clipped by 2 bases and J by 1 base, with 12 bases between them. The germline V gene encodes CDR1 SGHTA and CDR2 FQGTGA. In DNA, the CDR3 is TGTGCCAGCAGCTTAGAAGGGGGGGGGTCCTACAATGAGCAGTTCTTC. It specifies CASSLEGGGSYNEQFF.

This clone is classed as medium-sized (0.01 to 0.1%) by frequency. The chain employs TRBV10-3 and TRBJ1-4; D gene uncertain. The CDR3 extends over 14 amino acids. The germline V gene encodes CDR1 ENHRY and CDR2 SYGVKD. Trimming pared 4 bases from V and 5 bases from J, leaving 11 bases between. The DNA for the CDR3 is TGTGCCATCAGTGCCGAGGGAAGGAATGAAAAACTGTTTTTT. Translating gives CAISAEGRNEKLFF.

This sequence joins TRBV6-1 and TRBJ2-5; 8 nucleotides align to TRBD1. The CDR3 contains 15 residues. CDR1 is MNHNS, CDR2 SASEGT, per germline. Germline trimming cut 7 bases from V and 5 bases from J; bases unmatched to any gene: 12. This chain's CDR3 is CASTLWTGRTETQYF. The CDR3 DNA is TGTGCCAGCACCCTATGGACAGGGAGAACGGAGACCCAGTACTTC.

By frequency, this clone is large. The sample holds other DNA sequences that translate to the same CDR3. The rearrangement joins TRBV18 to TRBJ1-1, with TRBD1 as a possible D gene (5 bases). Trimming removed 3 bases at V and 5 bases at J, with 10 bases between. CDR3 length equals 13 residues. The germline V gene encodes CDR1 KGHSH and CDR2 LQKENI. The CDR3 DNA reads TGTGCCAGCTCACCCCAGGGAGGTACTGAAGCTTTCTTT. Its translation is CASSPQGGTEAFF.

The genes are TRBV18 and TRBJ2-2; perhaps TRBD2 as D (6 bases). The CDR3 is 16 amino acids. Germline CDR1 is KGHSH and CDR2 is LQKENI. Trimming stripped 6 bases from V and 5 bases from J, with 19 bases between. This CDR3 is CASSRDNPAGTGELFF. CDR3 sequence (DNA): TGTGCCAGCTCCCGTGACAATCCTGCGGGGACCGGGGAGCTGTTTTTT.

The rearrangement joins TRBV10-3 to TRBJ2-2, with D maybe TRBD1 (6 bases). The CDR3 is made up of 15 amino acids. CDR1 is ENHRY, CDR2 SYGVKD, per germline. Trimming took 8 bases from V and 2 from J, leaving 15 bases between them. For the CDR3, the DNA is TGTGCCATCGCTGGACAGCCGATCAACACCGGGGAGCTGTTTTTT. This codes for CAIAGQPINTGELFF.

The rearrangement uses TRBV28 and TRBJ2-1, with 10 bases lining up with TRBD2. Germline CDR1 is MDHEN and CDR2 is SYDVKM. V shed 4 bases and J 2 bases; nucleotides not matched to a gene: 8. This CDR3 has 17 residues. The chain's CDR3 is CASSSSLGTSAYNEQFF. For the CDR3, the DNA is TGTGCCAGCAGTTCGAGCCTTGGGACTAGCGCCTACAATGAGCAGTTCTTC.

The chain employs TRBV6-5 and TRBJ1-2, with D unresolved. Germline V lookup: CDR1 MNHEY, CDR2 SVGAGI. Trimming cost V 8 bases and J 4 bases, with 11 bases left between them. The CDR3 totals 12 residues. The CDR3 DNA is TGTGCCAGCTCAGAAACATCCTATGGCTACACCTTC. Translated, it gives CASSETSYGYTF.

The chain couples TRBV9 to TRBJ2-3, with 8 nucleotides matching TRBD2. With 5 bases clipped from V and 6 bases from J, the junction kept 14 bases outside the gene matches. The CDR3 is 16 amino acids. The germline V gene has CDR1 SGDLS and CDR2 YYNGEE. In nucleotides, the CDR3 is TGTGCCAGCAGTCTAGGGGCGGGGGGCCTCTCGGATACGCAGTATTTT. Protein sequence: CASSLGAGGLSDTQYF.

The rearrangement joins TRBV28 to TRBJ2-4; 9 bases match TRBD1. CDR3 length equals 15 residues. After removal of 5 bases from V and 1 base from J, the junction contained 3 bases not matched to a gene. From germline, CDR1 is MDHEN and CDR2 SYDVKM. The CDR3 loop reads CASSAQGAAKNIQYF. The CDR3 nucleotides read TGTGCCAGCAGTGCACAGGGGGCTGCCAAAAACATTCAGTACTTC.

The chain combines TRBV30 with TRBJ2-1; 9 bases align to TRBD2. The germline CDR1 and CDR2 sequences are GTSNPN and SVGIG (reference sequence). CDR3 length: 14 residues. The V and J ends lost 2 bases and 4 bases, in that order; junction bases with no gene match: 3. The CDR3 sequence is CAWSRGGGYNEQFF. The CDR3 coding sequence is TGTGCCTGGAGTCGCGGGGGGGGGTACAATGAGCAGTTCTTC.

The J gene is TRBJ1-5, the V gene TRBV18, with D maybe TRBD1 (5 bases). This CDR3 is built from 17 residues. Per germline, CDR1 KGHSH and CDR2 LQKENI. V lost 4 bases to trimming and J lost 4 bases, with 20 bases between them. In DNA form, the CDR3 reads TGTGCCAGCTCACTCACCGCACCTCCGGGGGAGAATCAGCCCCAGCATTTT. Residues: CASSLTAPPGENQPQHF.

The chain employs TRBV27 and TRBJ2-2, with a tentative D call TRBD1 (7 bases). V lost 5 bases to trimming and J lost 5 bases, with 12 bases between them. The CDR3 is 14 amino acids. Germline assignment: CDR1 MNHEY and CDR2 SMNVEV (reference sequence). CDR3 sequence reads: CASSPGGWTGELFF. The DNA for the CDR3 is TGTGCCAGCAGTCCAGGGGGGTGGACCGGGGAGCTGTTTTTT.

The DNA for the CDR3 is TGTGCCAGCAGTTTGGGGACAGGCCAGCAAGAGACCCAGTACTTC. Protein sequence: CASSLGTGQQETQYF. V is TRBV28 and J is TRBJ2-5; 8 bases map to TRBD1. This CDR3 is 15 amino acids long. V trimming: 3 bases; J trimming: 2 bases; junction bases outside the gene matches: 5. Germline V lookup: CDR1 MDHEN, CDR2 SYDVKM.